Listed here are 17 T cell receptor beta chains from one sample, sequenced in a study of T cell responses to AZD1222 COVID-19 vaccine. Sequencing used immunoSEQ multiplex PCR; TCRdb keeps in-frame clones, though not all of them. The sample holds about 180,000 clones, 90% to 95% seen once. Source: peripheral blood, taken 28 days after the second AZD1222 dose. These receptors were obtained from an adult who received the AZD1222 COVID-19 vaccine.

This chain connects TRBV9 to TRBJ2-6, with D tentatively TRBD2 (5 bases). The germline V gene has CDR1 SGDLS and CDR2 YYNGEE. The CDR3 is 16 residues long. V lost 3 bases and J 1 base, leaving 11 bases between the germline ends. The CDR3 spells CASSGYLASGANVLTF. The CDR3 bases are TGTGCCAGCAGCGGCTACCTAGCATCTGGGGCCAACGTCCTGACTTTC. Using reference TRBV9 and TRBJ2-6 for the parts outside the CDR3, the full variable domain is DSGVTQTPKHLITATGQRVTLRCSPRSGDLSVYWYQQSLDQGLQFLIQYYNGEERAKGNILERFSAQQFPDLHSELNLSSLELGDSALYFCASSGYLASGANVLTFGAGSRLTVL.

J is TRBJ2-1 and V is TRBV29-1; TRBD1 might be the D (7 bases). V gave up 3 bases and J gave up 9 bases, with 18 bases separating them. The CDR3 sequence is 14 residues long. Germline V lookup: CDR1 SQVTM, CDR2 ANQGSEA. In nucleotides, the CDR3 is TGCAGCGTTGATGGAGGGGGCGGCGAAGGTGAGCAGTTCTTC. Residues: CSVDGGGGEGEQFF.

The V gene is TRBV5-1, the J gene TRBJ2-5; 9 bases are shared with TRBD1. Germline CDR1 reads SGHRS; CDR2 reads YFSETQ. This CDR3 comprises 15 residues. The J segment lost 4 bases and the V segment lost 0 bases, leaving 4 bases of the junction unmatched. CDR3: CASSLEGQGRETQYF. DNA of the CDR3: TGCGCCAGCAGCTTGGAGGGACAGGGACGAGAGACCCAGTACTTC.

The chain links TRBV29-1 to TRBJ1-2, with 7 bases aligning to TRBD1. The CDR3 is 14 amino acids. The J segment lost 4 bases and the V segment lost 6 bases, leaving 11 bases of the junction unmatched. The germline V gene has CDR1 SQVTM and CDR2 ANQGSEA. CDR3 region: CSVEDRLYTYGYTF. Here the CDR3 DNA reads TGCAGCGTAGAGGACAGGCTTTATACCTATGGCTACACCTTC. Together with reference TRBV29-1 and TRBJ1-2, the CDR3 gives the full variable domain: SAVISQKPSRDICQRGTSLTIQCQVDSQVTMMFWYRQQPGQSLTLIATANQGSEATYESGFVIDKFPISRPNLTFSTLTVSNMSPEDSSIYLCSVEDRLYTYGYTFGSGTRLTVV.

The genes are TRBV6-4 and TRBJ2-7; D gene unclear. The CDR3 is 15 residues long. The germline V and J ends were trimmed by 0 bases and 7 bases, with 16 bases remaining between them. The germline CDR1 and CDR2 sequences are MRHNA and SNTAGT. CDR3 bases: TGTGCCAGCAGTGACTCGGCAGGCCCGTTGGATGAGCAGTACTTC. This translates into CASSDSAGPLDEQYF.

The chain carries TRBV5-5 and TRBJ1-4; 7 positions agree with TRBD1. The CDR3 covers 15 residues. After removal of 0 bases from V and 4 bases from J, the junction contained 3 bases not matched to a gene. From germline, CDR1 is SGHKS and CDR2 YYEKEE (reference sequence). In DNA form, the CDR3 reads TGTGCCAGCAGCTTGGGGGGACAGATTAATGAAAAACTGTTTTTT. Translating it yields CASSLGGQINEKLFF.

A single count supports this clone. V usage is TRBV5-4 and J usage is TRBJ1-2; TRBD1 might be the D (5 bases). The CDR3 extends over 15 amino acids. Germline CDR1 is SGHNT and CDR2 is YYREEE (reference sequence). V lost 6 bases and J 2 bases, leaving 17 bases between the germline ends. The CDR3 protein is CASNKVAGRNYGYTF. The CDR3 DNA follows: TGTGCCAGCAACAAAGTAGCAGGGAGAAACTATGGCTACACCTTC.

V is TRBV15 and J is TRBJ1-5, with 7 bases matching TRBD1. This CDR3 is built from 15 residues. Germline values: CDR1 LNHNV, CDR2 YYDKDF (reference sequence). J was trimmed by 4 bases and V by 3 bases; bases with no gene match: 6. CDR3 sequence (DNA): TGTGCCACCAGCAGTATGGGACAGACAAATCAGCCCCAGCATTTT. Residues: CATSSMGQTNQPQHF.

The chain links TRBV21-1 to TRBJ1-2. TRBV21-1 is described as a pseudogene. The CDR3 covers 20 residues. The CDR3 loop reads CASSKVGTRNRGLEDYGYTF. The CDR3 DNA follows: TGTGCCAGCAGCAAAGTGGGGACTAGGAACAGGGGTCTTGAGGACTATGGCTACACCTTC.

The CDR3 DNA follows: TGTGCCACCAAGGGGGCGCGGAACACCGGGGAGCTGTTTTTT. As protein: CATKGARNTGELFF. This rearrangement joins TRBV24-1 to TRBJ2-2, with 7 bases matching TRBD1. CDR3 size: 14 residues. V lost 8 bases to trimming and J lost 1 base; unmatched junction nucleotides: 3. CDR1 and CDR2 (germline): KGHDR, SFDVKD.

This chain uses TRBV6-5 with TRBJ2-1, with no clear D. CDR3 length: 12 residues. Between the trimmed V and J ends, which lost 6 bases and 4 bases, there was a span of 7 bases. Germline CDR1 and CDR2: MNHEY and SVGAGI. This chain's CDR3 is CASSLIYNEQFF. In DNA, the CDR3 is TGTGCCAGCAGCCTCATTTACAATGAGCAGTTCTTC.

This chain uses TRBV2 with TRBJ2-2, with D perhaps TRBD1 (6 bases). Per germline, CDR1 SNHLY and CDR2 FYNNEI. CDR3 length equals 15 residues. V lost 6 bases and J 3 bases, leaving 14 bases between the germline ends. CDR3 in amino acids: CASSHQGGDTGELFF. CDR3 bases: TGTGCCAGCAGCCACCAAGGGGGTGACACCGGGGAGCTGTTTTTT.

This chain connects TRBV6-2 or TRBV6-3 to TRBJ2-7, with 7 bases that match TRBD2. The CDR3 has 15 amino acids. The junction had 8 bases not matched to a gene; V was cut back by 3 bases and J by 3 bases. Germline V gene sequence: CDR1 MNHEY, CDR2 SVGEGT. In DNA, the CDR3 is TGTGCCAGCAGTTATCGCTTGGGGGGGGACTACGAGCAGTACTTC. It is translated as CASSYRLGGDYEQYF.

This chain links TRBV7-8 with TRBJ2-7; either TRBD1 or TRBD2 may supply D (6 bases each). This CDR3 region has 14 residues. V lost 1 base and J lost 6, with 13 bases in between. Germline V gives CDR1 SGHVS, CDR2 FQNEAQ. The CDR3 spells CASSLERGDAEQYF. As DNA, the CDR3 is TGTGCCAGCAGCTTAGAGAGGGGGGACGCCGAGCAGTACTTC.

V and J are TRBV3-1 (or the pseudogene TRBV3-2) and TRBJ2-7; the match to TRBD1 covers 8 bases. CDR1 and CDR2 from the germline V gene are LGHDT and YNNKEL (reference sequence). The CDR3 runs to 14 residues. V lost 2 bases and J lost 5; bases outside the gene matches: 5. CDR3: CASSQQGALDEQYF. The CDR3 coding sequence is TGTGCCAGCAGCCAACAGGGGGCTTTGGACGAGCAGTACTTC.

This CDR3 is CASSSSLAGEVHEQFF. In DNA form, the CDR3 reads TGCGCCAGCAGCTCCTCACTAGCGGGAGAGGTCCATGAGCAGTTCTTC. The rearrangement joins TRBV5-1 to TRBJ2-1; TRBD2 matches at 11 bases. This CDR3 region has 16 residues. CDR1 SGHRS and CDR2 YFSETQ come from the germline V gene. J was trimmed by 8 bases and V by 3 bases; bases with no gene match: 10.

This sequence joins TRBV7-2 and TRBJ2-5; D perhaps matches TRBD1 (6 bases). Germline values: CDR1 SGHTA, CDR2 FQGNSA. CDR3 length: 15 residues. V shed 0 bases and J shed 4 bases, with 12 bases lying between them. The CDR3 coding sequence is TGTGCCAGCAGCTTAGCTCTTCAGGGGCGAGAGACCCAGTACTTC. It specifies CASSLALQGRETQYF.